The next 19 T cell receptor beta chains were all read from a single sample in a study of early T cells in non-severe SARS-CoV-2 infection. TCRdb recomputed calls from the 5' RACE reads with MiXCR, one row per CDR3 protein. The sample lists roughly 63,000 distinct CDR3 sequences; 9.5% to 15% were seen once. Sequencing was carried out using whole blood. These receptor sequences come from an adult who was a healthcare worker with PCR-confirmed SARS-CoV-2 infection or an uninfected control (not recorded which).

This clonotype showed up many times. The gene calls are TRBV20-1 and TRBJ1-1; no clear D. The germline V and J ends were trimmed by 5 bases and 3 bases, with 7 bases remaining between them. This CDR3 contains 11 residues. Germline-derived CDR1 and CDR2 are DFQATT and SNEGSKA (reference sequence). The CDR3 sequence is CSAHTYTEAFF. The CDR3 DNA reads TGCAGTGCTCATACATACACTGAAGCTTTCTTT.

This clonotype was seen only a few times. J is TRBJ2-1 and V is TRBV12-3 or TRBV12-4; 7 positions agree with TRBD2. CDR3 length: 17 amino acids. V shed 6 bases and J 3 bases; nucleotides not matched to a gene: 14. CDR3 sequence: CASSPGGGSGDYNEQFF. The DNA of the CDR3 is TGTGCCAGCAGCCCCGGGGGAGGGAGCGGAGACTACAATGAGCAGTTCTTC.

This clonotype was seen more than once but under ten times. The gene calls are TRBV3-1 and TRBJ2-3; a weak D match, TRBD2 (5 bases). The germline V gene has CDR1 LGHDT and CDR2 YNNKEL (reference sequence). The V gene lost 4 bases and the J gene lost 0 bases, with 14 bases spanning the gap. This CDR3 has 16 amino acids. CDR3 protein: CASSRRGSSSTDTQYF. DNA of the CDR3: TGTGCCAGCAGCCGACGAGGGTCTTCTAGCACAGATACGCAGTATTTT.

This clonotype was counted ten times or more. This chain links TRBV5-1 with TRBJ2-7; D not resolved. The CDR3 spans 13 residues. V lost 7 bases, J lost 1 base, and 12 bases lay in between. The germline CDR1 and CDR2 sequences are SGHRS and YFSETQ. CDR3 coding DNA: TGCGCCAGCTCCCAATCCGAGTCCTACGAGCAGTACTTC. Translated: CASSQSESYEQYF.

This clonotype was observed at least ten times. This chain joins TRBV18 and TRBJ2-5; tentatively, D is TRBD1 (6 bases). The CDR3 is made up of 13 amino acids. In germline, CDR1 is KGHSH, CDR2 LQKENI. The germline V and J ends were trimmed by 5 bases and 4 bases, with 11 bases remaining between them. The CDR3 is CASSTYRAETQYF. The CDR3 DNA reads as TGTGCCAGCTCAACGTACAGGGCAGAGACCCAGTACTTC.

This clonotype was seen at least ten times. V and J are TRBV5-8 and TRBJ1-2; TRBD1 matches at 9 bases. The CDR3 has 14 residues. Trimming took 5 bases from V and 5 from J; bases not matched to a gene: 7. CDR1 SGHTS and CDR2 YDEGEE come from the germline V gene. The CDR3 sequence: CASRHTGGKYGYTF. In nucleotides, the CDR3 is TGTGCCAGCAGGCATACAGGGGGCAAATATGGCTACACCTTC. Full variable domain (missing parts from reference TRBV5-8 and TRBJ1-2): EAGVTQSPTHLIKTRGQQATLRCSPISGHTSVYWYQQALGLGLQFLLWYDEGEERNRGNFPPRFSGRQFPNYSSELNVNALELEDSALYLCASRHTGGKYGYTFGSGTRLTVV.

Notes on this clonotype: A clone one base away is much larger, so this may be a read error. This rearrangement joins TRBV2 to TRBJ1-3; D is unclear. The germline V gene has CDR1 SNHLY and CDR2 FYNNEI. The CDR3 spans 13 residues. The CDR3 bases are TGTACCAGCAGACCGGACGTCGGAAACACCATATATTTT. Residues: CTSRPDVGNTIYF.

This sequence joins TRBV6-2 or TRBV6-3 and TRBJ2-1; TRBD2 agrees at 13 bases. The CDR3 runs to 18 residues. V shed 6 bases and J 2 bases; nucleotides not matched to a gene: 10. Germline loops: CDR1 MNHEY, CDR2 SVGEGT. CDR3 residues: CASSFSGLAGITYNEQFF. Written as DNA, the CDR3 is TGTGCCAGCAGCTTCTCGGGACTAGCGGGAATAACCTACAATGAGCAGTTCTTC.

In its sample, this clonotype was seen a few times. The chain links TRBV12-3 or TRBV12-4 to TRBJ1-1; the match to TRBD1 covers 8 bases. This CDR3 comprises 13 residues. V was clipped by 6 bases and J by 11 bases; unmatched bases: 11. The CDR3 loop reads CASRDTQGAPAFF. CDR3 coding DNA: TGTGCCAGCAGGGATACCCAGGGGGCGCCGGCTTTCTTT.

This clonotype has just a few counts. The chain is built from TRBV18 and TRBJ2-5, with 7 bases aligning to TRBD1. The CDR3 consists of 15 residues. Germline CDR1 reads KGHSH; CDR2 reads LQKENI. Trimming took 3 bases from V and 2 from J; bases not matched to a gene: 6. For the CDR3, the DNA is TGTGCCAGCTCACCGCAGACAGGGTCGCAAGAGACCCAGTACTTC. Its translation is CASSPQTGSQETQYF. The full variable domain, with the rest looked up from reference TRBV18 and TRBJ2-5, is NAGVMQNPRHLVRRRGQEARLRCSPMKGHSHVYWYRQLPEEGLKFMVYLQKENIIDESGMPKERFSAEFPKEGPSILRIQQVVRGDSAAYFCASSPQTGSQETQYFGPGTRLLVL.

In this sample, this clonotype turned up a few times. The DNA of the CDR3 is TGTGCCAGCAGTCTGGCAGCGACCACAGATACGCAGTATTTT. Residues: CASSLAATTDTQYF. This chain uses TRBV12-3 or TRBV12-4 with TRBJ2-3; D gene unclear. V was cut by 5 bases and J by 2 bases, with 11 bases left in between. This CDR3 region has 14 residues.

This clonotype was picked up many times. This chain uses TRBV29-1 with TRBJ1-1; D is possibly TRBD1 (5 bases). The V gene's germline CDR1 is SQVTM and CDR2 ANQGSEA. V lost 7 bases to trimming and J lost 1 base, with 13 bases between them. This CDR3 is built from 13 residues. As DNA, the CDR3 is TGCAGCGCCGCACAAGGGACGAACACTGAAGCTTTCTTT. This codes for CSAAQGTNTEAFF.

CDR3: CASSLTGGYNEQFF. The CDR3 DNA reads TGTGCCAGCAGCTTGACGGGGGGTTACAATGAGCAGTTCTTC. The chain is built from TRBV11-2 and TRBJ2-1; 7 bases match TRBD2. The CDR3 length is 14 residues. CDR1 and CDR2 (germline): SGHAT, FQNNGV. The trim removed 3 bases at V and 4 bases at J, leaving 3 bases unmatched.

This clonotype was observed many times. V gene TRBV29-1 combines with J gene TRBJ1-1, with D perhaps matching TRBD1 (6 bases). In germline, CDR1 is SQVTM, CDR2 ANQGSEA. V was clipped by 6 bases and J by 3 bases, with 17 bases between them. This CDR3 has 14 amino acids. The CDR3, as DNA: TGCAGCGTCCGGACAGATTCAGAGTACACTGAAGCTTTCTTT. This gives the protein CSVRTDSEYTEAFF.

Only a few counts were recorded for this clonotype. The chain recombines TRBV20-1 with TRBJ2-1; the D gene could be TRBD1 or TRBD2 (7 bases each). V was pared by 2 bases and J by 3 bases, with 14 bases between. This CDR3 has 15 residues. Germline-derived CDR1 and CDR2 are DFQATT and SNEGSKA (reference sequence). The DNA for the CDR3 is TGCAGTGCTAGACTCACAGGGGACTACTACAATGAGCAGTTCTTC. This encodes CSARLTGDYYNEQFF.

V and J are TRBV5-1 and TRBJ1-2; 10 nucleotides agree with TRBD1. The CDR3 spans 15 residues. Unmatched junction bases numbered 7, after V lost 0 bases and J lost 8 bases. Germline CDR1 is SGHRS and CDR2 is YFSETQ. The CDR3 loop is CASSLETGGAEGYTF. CDR3 bases: TGCGCCAGCAGCTTGGAGACAGGGGGCGCAGAAGGCTACACCTTC.

The chain joins TRBV4-2 to TRBJ1-2; tentative D call: TRBD1 (5 bases). The CDR3 runs 15 residues. V lost 4 bases and J lost 4, with 16 bases in between. Germline values: CDR1 LGHNA, CDR2 YNFKEQ. In DNA form, the CDR3 reads TGTGCCAGCAGCCTCCGGACAAGTGCCGGCTATGGCTACACCTTC. Translation: CASSLRTSAGYGYTF.

This clonotype showed up just a few times. The rearrangement joins TRBV10-3 to TRBJ2-7, with D tentatively TRBD1 (6 bases). The CDR3 spans 16 residues. In germline, CDR1 is ENHRY, CDR2 SYGVKD. Trimming pared 0 bases from V and 0 bases from J, leaving 12 bases between. CDR3 nucleotide sequence: TGTGCCATCAGTGAGTCGGGGGCGGTCATCTCCTACGAGCAGTACTTC. Protein sequence: CAISESGAVISYEQYF.

The chain couples TRBV12-3 or TRBV12-4 to TRBJ2-2; 10 bases line up with TRBD1. There are 16 residues in the CDR3. V was pared by 6 bases and J by 4 bases, with 8 bases of the junction left unmatched. The CDR3: CASSPTDRGRTGELFF. The DNA of the CDR3 is TGTGCCAGCAGCCCAACAGACAGGGGGCGCACCGGGGAGCTGTTTTTT.